One sample yielded the 11 T cell receptor beta chains listed below, sequenced in a study of PD-1 blockade in classical Hodgkin lymphoma. Generated by immunoSEQ multiplex PCR, the TCRdb table keeps only in-frame clones and is missing some. This sample has 100,000 or so clones, with 90% to 95% found just once. Time point given: cycle 4 day 1 (C4D1), after around six weeks of nivolumab. Brentuximab vedotin exposure varied, and every patient relapsed after autologous stem cell transplantation. The material sequenced was peripheral blood mononuclear cells (PBMCs), taken before the fourth cycle of nivolumab. These receptors all come from a human donor with classical Hodgkin lymphoma.

The V call is TRBV9, the J call TRBJ2-3; D call uncertain. The CDR3 sequence is 12 residues long. The V end lost 4 bases, the J end lost 1 base, and 4 bases lay between the germline ends. Germline V gene data show CDR1 as SGDLS and CDR2 as YYNGEE. CDR3 in DNA: TGTGCCAGCAGCACCGGCACAGATACGCAGTATTTT. Its translation is CASSTGTDTQYF.

The V gene is TRBV29-1, the J gene TRBJ2-7, with D unclear. Germline V CDR1 and CDR2: SQVTM, ANQGSEA. Trimming pared 1 base from V and 1 base from J, leaving 14 bases between. The length of the CDR3 is 15 residues. The CDR3 DNA follows: TGCAGCGTTGAAGTCCCCTTAGACTGGTCCTACGAGCAGTACTTC. Protein: CSVEVPLDWSYEQYF.

The V and J genes are TRBV28 and TRBJ2-7; D perhaps matches TRBD1 (6 bases). V lost 5 bases and J lost 3, with 17 bases in between. There are 15 residues in the CDR3. The germline V gene encodes CDR1 MDHEN and CDR2 SYDVKM. The CDR3, as DNA: TGTGCCAGCAGTCCAGCGACAGGTTTAGACTACGAGCAGTACTTC. Residues: CASSPATGLDYEQYF.

The gene calls are TRBV5-6 and TRBJ2-3, with D hard to call. CDR3 size: 14 residues. V lost 3 bases, J lost 1 base, and 9 bases lay in between. Germline-derived CDR1 and CDR2 are SGHDT and YYEEEE. The CDR3 DNA sequence: TGTGCCAGCAGCTGGAGTATCGGCACAGATACGCAGTATTTT. Its protein is CASSWSIGTDTQYF.

DNA of the CDR3: TGTGCCAGCTCACCACCGCCTATGGCAGGGCCATATGGCTACACCTTC. Translating it yields CASSPPPMAGPYGYTF. The V call is TRBV18, the J call TRBJ1-2; maybe TRBD1 (5 bases). V was pared by 0 bases and J by 5 bases, with 16 bases between. The CDR3 spans 16 residues. CDR1 and CDR2 from the germline V gene are KGHSH and LQKENI.

The J gene is TRBJ2-7, the V gene TRBV30; 7 nucleotides line up with TRBD2. The ends lost 4 bases at V and 7 bases at J; junction bases unmatched: 10. The CDR3 is 13 amino acids. The germline V gene has CDR1 GTSNPN and CDR2 SVGIG (reference sequence). The CDR3 loop is CAWTPKRGGEQYF. The CDR3 DNA sequence: TGTGCCTGGACCCCCAAGAGGGGAGGGGAGCAGTACTTC.

The chain uses TRBV6-5 and TRBJ2-7; D remains ambiguous. CDR3 length: 13 residues. Per germline, CDR1 MNHEY and CDR2 SVGAGI. V was trimmed by 6 bases and J by 0 bases, leaving 9 bases between them. The CDR3 sequence is CASRGGSSYEQYF. As DNA, the CDR3 is TGTGCCAGCAGGGGCGGAAGCTCCTACGAGCAGTACTTC.

The chain links TRBV19 to TRBJ2-7; unclear D gene. V gave up 10 bases and J gave up 0 bases, with 16 bases separating them. The germline CDR1 and CDR2 sequences are LNHDA and SQIVND (reference sequence). The CDR3 is made up of 14 amino acids. CDR3 DNA: TGTGCCACCTCCCCTGGAGTACTCTCCTACGAGCAGTACTTC. This encodes CATSPGVLSYEQYF.

This chain links TRBV7-8 with TRBJ1-3, with TRBD1 as a possible D gene (5 bases). V was clipped by 1 base and J by 0 bases, with 28 bases between them. Germline CDR1 is SGHVS and CDR2 is FQNEAQ. The CDR3 length is 22 residues. For the CDR3, the DNA is TGTGCCAGCAGCTTAGTGGTCGTAGGGACCCAGTTCCGTGGCAACTCTGGAAACACCATATATTTT. Its protein product is CASSLVVVGTQFRGNSGNTIYF.

The chain has TRBV5-6 and TRBJ2-5; D may match TRBD1 or TRBD2 (5 bases each). Trimming stripped 3 bases from V and 0 bases from J, with 12 bases between. CDR1 SGHDT and CDR2 YYEEEE come from the germline V gene. This CDR3 is 15 amino acids long. The CDR3 region is CASSWGTVYQETQYF. CDR3 nucleotides: TGTGCCAGCAGCTGGGGGACGGTGTACCAAGAGACCCAGTACTTC.

The gene calls are TRBV29-1 and TRBJ1-4; TRBD1 might be the D (6 bases). The CDR3 is 13 residues long. Germline V gives CDR1 SQVTM, CDR2 ANQGSEA. The germline V and J ends were trimmed by 4 bases and 8 bases, with 14 bases remaining between them. The CDR3 here is CSVAQGGGEKLFF. The CDR3 coding sequence is TGCAGCGTTGCACAGGGAGGAGGCGAAAAACTGTTTTTT.